The rows below give T cell receptor beta chains drawn from one sample of a study of esophageal squamous cell carcinoma under preoperative chemotherapy. MiXCR, applied by TCRdb to the PCR reads, yields one record per CDR3 protein. Among approximately 30,000 distinct CDR3 sequences listed, under 55% were seen once. The sample was taken from a patient given preoperative chemotherapy. The receptors stem from a human donor with esophageal squamous cell carcinoma. The donor label of this sample is uncertain. The CDR3 runs from the conserved cysteine through the conserved F or W. Fields, in order: clone size, V gene, D gene, J gene, CDR3 protein, CDR3 DNA. A D gene is named only where the DNA matches it firmly. The size of a clone is reported for some rows only, either as once, few or many, or as a class for expanded clones.

many	TRBV5-5	TRBD1	TRBJ2-2	CASSPGSGQGATGELFF	TGTGCCAGCAGCCCCGGGTCGGGACAGGGGGCTACCGGGGAGCTGTTTTTT
many	TRBV7-8	-	TRBJ2-5	CASSLEGTTQYF	TGTGCCAGCAGCTTAGAGGGGACGACCCAGTACTTC
many	TRBV7-8	TRBD1	TRBJ1-1	CASSLIARGQRYTEAFF	TGTGCCAGCAGCTTAATAGCCAGGGGGCAAAGGTACACTGAAGCTTTCTTT
-	TRBV12-3/TRBV12-4	-	TRBJ2-4	CAWTAARAKNTQYF	TGTGCGTGGACCGCCGCCCGGGCCAAAAACACCCAGTACTTC
-	TRBV27	-	TRBJ2-1	CASCQGGYNEQFF	TGTGCCAGCTGTCAGGGGGGCTACAATGAGCAGTTCTTC
-	TRBV11-3	TRBD2	TRBJ2-5	CASSPLAGEETQYF	TGTGCCAGCAGCCCACTAGCGGGAGAGGAGACCCAGTACTTC
-	TRBV7-9	TRBD2	TRBJ2-2	CASRLAAPTGELFF	TGTGCCAGCAGGCTAGCGGCGCCGACCGGTGAGCTGTTTTTT
many	TRBV6-1	-	TRBJ2-1	CASSPRGGVYEQFF	TGTGCCAGCAGCCCCAGGGGCGGAGTCTACGAGCAGTTCTTC
-	TRBV20-1	TRBD1	TRBJ1-1	CSASGTAPTEAFF	TGCAGTGCTAGTGGGACAGCCCCTACTGAAGCTTTCTTT
many	TRBV7-9	-	TRBJ2-5	CASSLGVGRGETQYF	TGTGCCAGCAGCTTGGGGGTGGGGAGAGGAGAGACCCAGTACTTC
many	TRBV25-1	TRBD1	TRBJ2-2	CASSADRGVNTGELFF	TGTGCCAGCAGTGCGGACAGGGGCGTGAACACCGGGGAGCTGTTTTTT
many	TRBV7-3	-	TRBJ2-5	CASSPQGTGNEQYF	TGTGCCAGCAGCCCTCAAGGGACCGGCAATGAGCAGTACTTC
few	TRBV7-2	TRBD2	TRBJ2-5	CASSGGGGGGTQYF	TGTGCCAGCAGCGGGGGGGGGGGGGGGGGGACCCAGTACTTC
-	TRBV4-1	TRBD1	TRBJ1-2	CASSQDRAGGGYTF	TGCGCCAGCAGCCAAGATCGGGCAGGGGGCGGCTACACCTTC
-	TRBV12-3/TRBV12-4	TRBD1	TRBJ1-1	CASSPNRGPTEAFF	TGTGCCAGCAGCCCGAACAGGGGGCCCACTGAAGCTTTCTTT
medium-sized	TRBV6-1	TRBD2	TRBJ2-7	CATSSKGLAGLEQYF	TGTGCCACCTCCTCGAAGGGACTAGCGGGACTCGAGCAGTACTTC
-	TRBV18	TRBD1	TRBJ2-5	CASSPDRVDQYF	TGTGCCAGCTCACCAGACAGGGTGGACCAGTACTTC
many	TRBV12-3/TRBV12-4	-	TRBJ2-1	CASRRGTREQFF	TGTGCCAGCAGACGAGGGACTCGCGAGCAGTTCTTC
-	TRBV12-3/TRBV12-4	TRBD2	TRBJ2-2	CASSPKGSGGRGGELFF	TGTGCCAGCAGTCCGAAGGGTAGCGGGGGAAGGGGCGGGGAGCTGTTTTTT
-	TRBV12-3/TRBV12-4	TRBD2	TRBJ2-3	CASRGAGGSTDTQYF	TGTGCCAGCAGGGGAGCGGGGGGTAGCACAGATACGCAGTATTTT